The text below deals with one TCR beta chain. As yet, its antigen is unknown. Generated by immunoSEQ multiplex PCR, the TCRdb table keeps only in-frame clones and is missing some. The sample carries about 76,000 clones, around 81% recorded once. This record belongs to a study of OX40 agonist ivuxolimab in advanced cancers. The overall study: Treatment of patients was with ivuxolimab, an agonistic anti-OX40 (CD134) antibody. Patients with hepatocellular carcinoma, melanoma, renal cell or head and neck cancer made up the dose-escalation patients. Overall study findings and caveats: Determination of antigen specificity was not performed for the expanded peripheral T cells.

CDR1 is LNHDA, CDR2 SQIVND, per germline (reference sequence). V lost 3 bases and J lost 5, with 8 bases in between. CDR3 length: 13 amino acids. The sequence came from an adult with an advanced solid tumor such as melanoma, head and neck, liver or kidney cancer. The chain uses TRBV19 and TRBJ2-1; no clear D gene. The sample here was CD4+ or CD8+ T cells sorted from blood, taken in a trial of the OX40 agonist ivuxolimab. CDR3 in amino acids: CASSIGPNNEQFF. CDR3 DNA sequence: TGTGCCAGTAGTATCGGCCCCAACAATGAGCAGTTCTTC.